The 24 T cell receptor beta chains reported below all come from one sample, sequenced in a study of cytomegalovirus exposure and HLA in healthy donors (dated by TCRdb to the late 2010s). The library came from the immunoSEQ multiplex PCR assay. For the multiplex PCR, a mixture combining 60 forward primers for TCR Vbeta segments and 13 reverse primers for TCR Jbeta segments was used. Sourced from immuneACCESS, this table was stored by TCRdb with only in-frame sequences that have V and J called. A share of the clones is absent; for the studies checked, an unresolved V gene accounts for under half, and the remainder has no known explanation. The sample data list 99,000 or so clones, and approximately 80% of these were observed just once. Jointly, the top ten make up over 15% of the sample. The sequencing sample was made of PBMCs. These receptors were collected from a man aged 60 to 75 in good health and CMV-seropositive.

The rearrangement links TRBV29-1 to TRBJ2-1; TRBD1 matches 7 bases. This CDR3 is 15 amino acids long. The germline V gene has CDR1 SQVTM and CDR2 ANQGSEA. With 1 base clipped from V and 5 bases from J, the junction kept 8 bases outside the gene matches. The DNA for the CDR3 is TGCAGCGTTGAAGGGGGGCAGGGGGTAAACAATGAGCAGTTCTTC. It codes for CSVEGGQGVNNEQFF.

The chain links TRBV6-5 to TRBJ2-7; 12 positions agree with TRBD1. V lost 2 bases, J lost 7 bases, and 3 bases stayed unmatched. This CDR3 comprises 14 residues. Germline V CDR1 and CDR2: MNHEY, SVGAGI. The CDR3 DNA follows: TGTGCCAGCAGTTACGGGACAGGGGGCTTTGAGCAGTACTTC. Its translation: CASSYGTGGFEQYF.

The chain recombines TRBV5-1 with TRBJ1-2; TRBD1 aligns across 7 bases. Germline V gives CDR1 SGHRS, CDR2 YFSETQ. V shed 6 bases, J shed 8 bases, and the junction held 10 bases outside the gene matches. This CDR3 region has 13 residues. CDR3 region: CASTTDRARGYTF. The DNA for the CDR3 is TGCGCCAGCACCACCGACAGGGCGAGGGGCTACACCTTC.

This clone was counted between two and nine times. V and J are TRBV6-1 and TRBJ1-5; no firm D call. This CDR3 is 13 amino acids long. In germline, CDR1 is MNHNS, CDR2 SASEGT. Deletions cut 7 bases from V and 3 bases from J, with 10 bases between. The CDR3 protein is CASTRGVNQPQHF. The CDR3 DNA reads TGTGCCAGCACCCGGGGAGTCAATCAGCCCCAGCATTTT.

The J gene is TRBJ2-7, the V gene TRBV19; D is unresolved. CDR3 length equals 14 residues. Trimming stripped 1 base from V and 0 bases from J, with 7 bases between. The V gene's germline CDR1 is LNHDA and CDR2 SQIVND (reference sequence). The CDR3 here is CASSIGAYSYEQYF. The CDR3 nucleotides are TGTGCCAGTAGTATAGGGGCGTACTCCTACGAGCAGTACTTC.

This chain links TRBV7-3 with TRBJ2-2, with 7 nucleotides matching TRBD2. Germline-derived CDR1 and CDR2 are SGHTA and FQGTGA. V was clipped by 5 bases and J by 0 bases; unmatched bases: 3. This CDR3 comprises 15 residues. The CDR3 loop is CASSTSAANTGELFF. The CDR3, as DNA: TGTGCCAGCAGCACTAGCGCCGCGAACACCGGGGAGCTGTTTTTT.

This chain joins TRBV7-8 and TRBJ2-1, with a weak D call TRBD1 (6 bases). The V end lost 1 base, the J end lost 7 bases, and 20 bases lay between the germline ends. The CDR3 sequence is 17 residues long. CDR1 is SGHVS and CDR2 is FQNEAQ in the germline V gene. The CDR3 DNA reads TGTGCCAGCAGCTTAGGGTCCAGACGGTTTAGGGGGAATGAGCAGTTCTTC. Its translation is CASSLGSRRFRGNEQFF.

J is TRBJ2-3 and V is TRBV9; 8 bases line up with TRBD1. The CDR3 length is 15 residues. V lost 4 bases to trimming and J lost 4 bases; unmatched junction nucleotides: 8. Germline values: CDR1 SGDLS, CDR2 YYNGEE. CDR3 amino acids: CASSTYRGVADTQYF. In nucleotides, the CDR3 is TGTGCCAGCAGCACCTACAGGGGGGTGGCAGATACGCAGTATTTT.

The V and J genes are TRBV4-1 and TRBJ1-5; 10 bases align to TRBD1. Germline lookup yields CDR1 MGHRA and CDR2 YSYEKL. The CDR3 is 14 residues long. The ends lost 4 bases at V and 11 bases at J; junction bases unmatched: 8. CDR3 residues: CASSPRQGASSQHF. The CDR3 coding sequence is TGCGCCAGCAGCCCTCGACAGGGGGCATCCTCCCAGCATTTT.

The rearrangement uses TRBV6-5 and TRBJ1-1; 7 nucleotides agree with TRBD1. Germline CDR1 reads MNHEY; CDR2 reads SVGAGI. J gave up 5 bases and V 5 bases, and 5 bases lay outside the gene matches. The CDR3 is made up of 13 amino acids. CDR3 sequence: CASSTPGGTEAFF. Written as DNA, the CDR3 is TGTGCCAGCAGTACCCCAGGGGGAACTGAAGCTTTCTTT.

The rearrangement joins TRBV18 to TRBJ1-1; D may be TRBD1 (6 bases). Trimming removed 5 bases from V and 8 bases from J, with 15 bases in between. Germline CDR1 and CDR2: KGHSH and LQKENI. CDR3 length: 13 amino acids. The CDR3 DNA reads TGTGCCAGCTCAGGTGACAGGTCCTCCGAAGCTTTCTTT. Its translation is CASSGDRSSEAFF.

The chain carries TRBV5-1 and TRBJ2-1, with TRBD2 identical over 8 bases. The CDR3 runs 14 residues. The junction had 6 bases not matched to a gene; V was cut back by 4 bases and J by 6 bases. Germline-derived CDR1 and CDR2 are SGHRS and YFSETQ. The CDR3 spells CASSLQAGGNEQFF. Here the CDR3 DNA reads TGCGCCAGCAGCCTTCAGGCGGGGGGCAATGAGCAGTTCTTC.

The gene calls are TRBV7-9 and TRBJ1-1; D is unresolved. Trimming took 3 bases from V and 0 from J, leaving 5 bases between them. CDR1 and CDR2 from the germline V gene are SEHNR and FQNEAQ (reference sequence). The CDR3 has 13 residues. The CDR3 loop is CASSFELNTEAFF. The CDR3 nucleotides read TGTGCCAGCAGCTTCGAGTTGAACACTGAAGCTTTCTTT.

The chain joins TRBV19 to TRBJ1-6, with unresolved D. Germline CDR1 reads LNHDA; CDR2 reads SQIVND (reference sequence). The CDR3 contains 14 residues. V was pared by 3 bases and J by 10 bases, with 13 bases between. CDR3 DNA: TGTGCCAGTAGTATCTTTCAGGATGGATCACCCCTCCACTTT. This translates into CASSIFQDGSPLHF.

A few counts support this clone. The chain recombines TRBV28 with TRBJ1-3; D unclear. Germline-derived CDR1 and CDR2 are MDHEN and SYDVKM. The CDR3 has 15 amino acids. Trimming stripped 8 bases from V and 0 bases from J, with 14 bases between. The CDR3, as DNA: TGTGCCAGCTGGTCGATCGCGAGCTCTGGAAACACCATATATTTT. The encoded protein is CASWSIASSGNTIYF. Combining the CDR3 with reference TRBV28 and TRBJ1-3 gives the whole variable domain DVKVTQSSRYLVKRTGEKVFLECVQDMDHENMFWYRQDPGLGLRLIYFSYDVKMKEKGDIPEGYSVSREKKERFSLILESASTNQTSMYLCASWSIASSGNTIYFGEGSWLTVV.

This rearrangement joins TRBV11-3 to TRBJ2-3, with 9 bases identical to TRBD2. The V gene end was trimmed by 5 bases and the J gene end by 5 bases; junction bases not matched to a gene: 11. The CDR3 runs to 16 residues. Germline CDR1 and CDR2: SGHNT and YENEEA. CDR3 nucleotides: TGTGCCAGCAGCCGGGGCCAGGCGCGGGAGGGAGATACGCAGTATTTT. Encoded protein: CASSRGQAREGDTQYF.

The chain uses TRBV19 and TRBJ1-3; no clear D. CDR1 is LNHDA and CDR2 is SQIVND in the germline V gene (reference sequence). The CDR3 is 14 amino acids. Trimming left V 6 bases short and J 0 bases short, with 9 bases between. The CDR3 DNA sequence: TGTGCCAGTAGACCGACAAGCTCTGGAAACACCATATATTTT. Residues: CASRPTSSGNTIYF.

V usage is TRBV18 and J usage is TRBJ2-7; D perhaps matches TRBD1 (5 bases). Looked up from germline, CDR1 is KGHSH and CDR2 is LQKENI. CDR3 length: 17 residues. V shed 3 bases and J shed 4 bases, with 22 bases lying between them. The CDR3 DNA reads TGTGCCAGCTCACCTCTTGGGGCGCTAATCGGAAAATACGAGCAGTACTTC. It translates to CASSPLGALIGKYEQYF.

This rearrangement joins TRBV5-5 to TRBJ2-7, with D possibly being TRBD1 (5 bases). Trimming took 0 bases from V and 0 from J, leaving 10 bases between them. The CDR3 totals 15 residues. Germline assignment: CDR1 SGHKS and CDR2 YYEKEE (reference sequence). CDR3 protein: CASSLGGQSSYEQYF. For the CDR3, the DNA is TGTGCCAGCAGCTTGGGGGGCCAGAGCTCCTACGAGCAGTACTTC.

CDR3 sequence: CASSSAGRAKNIQYF. Here the CDR3 DNA reads TGTGCCAGCAGTTCGGCAGGGCGGGCCAAAAACATTCAGTACTTC. J is TRBJ2-4 and V is TRBV28, with a weak D call TRBD1 (5 bases). V gave up 4 bases and J gave up 1 base, with 11 bases separating them. Germline CDR1 is MDHEN and CDR2 is SYDVKM. The CDR3 contains 15 residues.

The chain couples TRBV7-6 to TRBJ2-2, with D possibly TRBD1 on 6 matching bases. The CDR3 consists of 15 residues. CDR1 SGHVS and CDR2 FNYEAQ come from the germline V gene. Between the trimmed V and J ends, which lost 1 base and 6 bases, there was a span of 12 bases. CDR3 protein: CASSLDQGKAGELFF. CDR3 in DNA: TGTGCCAGCAGCTTAGACCAGGGGAAGGCCGGGGAGCTGTTTTTT. Full variable domain (remainder filled in from reference TRBV7-6 and TRBJ2-2): GAGVSQSPRYKVTKRGQDVALRCDPISGHVSLYWYRQALGQGPEFLTYFNYEAQQDKSGLPNDRFSAERPEGSISTLTIQRTEQRDSAMYRCASSLDQGKAGELFFGEGSRLTVL.

V gene TRBV25-1 combines with J gene TRBJ2-2, with TRBD1 identical over 8 bases. The length of the CDR3 is 13 residues. Germline trimming cut 7 bases from V and 6 bases from J; bases unmatched to any gene: 4. The germline V gene has CDR1 MGHDK and CDR2 SYGVNS. CDR3 sequence reads: CASTPQGAGELFF. For the CDR3, the DNA is TGTGCCAGCACTCCACAGGGGGCCGGGGAGCTGTTTTTT.

This clone was observed a single time. The chain links TRBV11-2 to TRBJ2-7, with 11 bases aligning to TRBD1. This CDR3 is 19 amino acids long. Germline assignment: CDR1 SGHAT and CDR2 FQNNGV. The V segment lost 2 bases and the J segment 0 bases; nucleotides outside the gene matches: 12. CDR3: CASSLLGQGVLGSSYEQYF. In DNA form, the CDR3 reads TGTGCCAGCAGCTTATTGGGACAGGGGGTCCTTGGGAGCTCCTACGAGCAGTACTTC.

This rearrangement joins TRBV19 to TRBJ1-5; D not certain. V lost 1 base and J lost 4, with 8 bases in between. The CDR3 has 14 amino acids. CDR1 is LNHDA and CDR2 is SQIVND in the germline V gene (reference sequence). CDR3 amino acids: CASSIALVNQPQHF. In nucleotides, the CDR3 is TGTGCCAGTAGTATAGCACTGGTGAATCAGCCCCAGCATTTT.